This T cell receptor beta chain was profiled in a study of shared clonotypes between healthy human individuals. Study results and limitations: Across subsets, estimated richness was generally greater for naive than for memory populations. A handful of donors shared around 5% of their naive CD4 clonotypes. Inspection by rarefaction showed sorted-subset sequencing to be incomplete despite large depth.

The study drew its donors from healthy HIV-negative adults without recent acute infections or vaccinations. Concerning this clone itself: Its antigen is still unknown.

Generated by immunoSEQ multiplex PCR, the TCRdb table keeps only in-frame clones and is missing some. This table holds about 2.4 million clones, more than 80% found once. The V gene end was trimmed by 2 bases and the J gene end by 8 bases; junction bases not matched to a gene: 15. The CDR3 contains 19 residues. Per germline, CDR1 SGHTA and CDR2 FQGNSA. Sequenced: naive CD4+ T cells sorted from blood. The subset is: CD45RA+ positively selected. The chain couples TRBV7-2 to TRBJ2-3; 14 positions agree with TRBD2. This receptor was identified in a young man in good health. The CDR3 region is CASSLNFVGLAGDRVTQYF. DNA for the CDR3: TGTGCCAGCAGCTTAAACTTTGTGGGACTAGCGGGAGATAGGGTTACGCAGTATTTT. The variable domain in full, with the rest retrieved from reference TRBV7-2 and TRBJ2-3, is GAGVSQSPSNKVTEKGKDVELRCDPISGHTALYWYRQSLGQGLEFLIYFQGNSAPDKSGLPSDRFSAERTGGSVSTLTIQRTQQEDSAVYLCASSLNFVGLAGDRVTQYFGPGTRLTVL.